Listed here are 21 T cell receptor beta chains from one sample, sequenced in a study of blood T cell repertoires in COVID-19. Some clones are missing from TCRdb's copy, which holds only in-frame ones; the method was immunoSEQ multiplex PCR. The sample shows about 100,000 clones, roughly nine tenths of them seen only once. Sequencing was done on a sample of peripheral blood. The receptors derive from a man aged 25 to 40 in a cohort sampled during active COVID-19.

The chain uses TRBV25-1 and TRBJ1-1; TRBD1 matches 8 bases. The CDR3 is made up of 15 amino acids. Germline loops: CDR1 MGHDK, CDR2 SYGVNS. The ends lost 4 bases at V and 5 bases at J; junction bases unmatched: 9. The CDR3 nucleotides are TGTGCCAGCAGTGCCCATCCAGGGGGCCAAACTGAAGCTTTCTTT. This codes for CASSAHPGGQTEAFF.

This sequence joins TRBV19 and TRBJ2-7; 10 bases are shared with TRBD1. Germline V gene lookup returns CDR1 LNHDA and CDR2 SQIVND (reference sequence). Trimming at V came to 4 bases and at J to 2 bases, leaving 11 bases not matched to a gene. There are 17 residues in the CDR3. The CDR3 DNA reads as TGTGCCAGTAGTACCCAACCGGGACAGGGGACCCCCTACGAGCAGTACTTC. It is translated as CASSTQPGQGTPYEQYF.

J is TRBJ1-3 and V is TRBV5-1, with a possible D match to TRBD1 (6 bases). Trimming pared 4 bases from V and 0 bases from J, leaving 11 bases between. Germline CDR1 reads SGHRS; CDR2 reads YFSETQ. CDR3 size: 15 residues. DNA for the CDR3: TGCGCCAGCAGCGATACAGGGAGCTCTGGAAACACCATATATTTT. Translating gives CASSDTGSSGNTIYF.

Notes on this clone: The same CDR3 arises from other DNA sequences in this sample as well. The chain recombines TRBV18 with TRBJ2-1, with TRBD2 as a possible D gene (7 bases). The CDR3 totals 17 residues. V shed 2 bases and J shed 0 bases, with 14 bases lying between them. Germline V gene sequence: CDR1 KGHSH, CDR2 LQKENI. The CDR3 loop reads CASSPGGGLSSYNEQFF. CDR3 DNA: TGTGCCAGCTCACCAGGGGGGGGCCTAAGCTCCTACAATGAGCAGTTCTTC.

The chain is built from TRBV24-1 and TRBJ1-1; no clear D gene. V lost 4 bases to trimming and J lost 8 bases, with 10 bases between them. The CDR3 extends over 12 amino acids. Germline V gene sequence: CDR1 KGHDR, CDR2 SFDVKD. The CDR3, as DNA: TGTGCCACCAGTGACCCGGGAGGGGAAGCTTTCTTT. It is translated as CATSDPGGEAFF.

The gene calls are TRBV18 and TRBJ2-5, with no clear D. The ends were cut back, 3 bases at V and 5 bases at J, with 4 bases in the middle. The V gene's germline CDR1 is KGHSH and CDR2 LQKENI. This CDR3 spans 11 amino acids. CDR3 coding DNA: TGTGCCAGCTCACCGCAGGAGACCCAGTACTTC. Translated, it gives CASSPQETQYF. The full variable domain, in which reference TRBV18 and TRBJ2-5 provide the parts outside the CDR3, is NAGVMQNPRHLVRRRGQEARLRCSPMKGHSHVYWYRQLPEEGLKFMVYLQKENIIDESGMPKERFSAEFPKEGPSILRIQQVVRGDSAAYFCASSPQETQYFGPGTRLLVL.

This chain connects TRBV2 to TRBJ2-3; 7 nucleotides line up with TRBD2. The ends lost 2 bases at V and 0 bases at J; junction bases unmatched: 2. The CDR3 has 15 amino acids. The germline CDR1 and CDR2 sequences are SNHLY and FYNNEI. The CDR3 loop is CASSELAESTDTQYF. The CDR3 nucleotides read TGTGCCAGCAGTGAACTAGCGGAGAGCACAGATACGCAGTATTTT.

In this sample, this clone turned up a few times. The rearrangement uses TRBV19 and TRBJ2-7, with D perhaps matching TRBD1 (6 bases). The CDR3 extends over 13 amino acids. Germline V lookup: CDR1 LNHDA, CDR2 SQIVND (reference sequence). V was trimmed by 7 bases and J by 4 bases, leaving 14 bases between them. CDR3 protein: CASTGQGIYEQYF. The CDR3, as DNA: TGTGCCAGTACGGGGCAGGGGATATACGAGCAGTACTTC.

The V gene is TRBV10-3, the J gene TRBJ2-1; 9 bases match TRBD2. The germline V gene encodes CDR1 ENHRY and CDR2 SYGVKD. V dropped 2 bases and J dropped 4; count of bases not matched to a gene: 3. The CDR3 contains 15 residues. CDR3 bases: TGTGCCATCAGTGAGGCGGGGGGGCCTTACAATGAGCAGTTCTTC. It translates to CAISEAGGPYNEQFF.

The rearrangement links TRBV7-9 to TRBJ2-2; a weak D match, TRBD2 (5 bases). From germline, CDR1 is SEHNR and CDR2 FQNEAQ (reference sequence). This CDR3 comprises 14 residues. V dropped 5 bases and J dropped 1 base, with 8 bases sitting between them. The CDR3 reads CASSGEKNTGELFF. Here the CDR3 DNA reads TGTGCCAGCAGCGGGGAGAAGAACACCGGGGAGCTGTTTTTT.

The rearrangement links TRBV21-1 to TRBJ1-4; TRBD1, the table's D call, was not compared with the DNA. TRBV21-1 corresponds to a pseudogene. This CDR3 spans 19 amino acids. CDR3 sequence reads: CASSKVSQQGAYRGEKLFF. CDR3 nucleotide sequence: TGTGCCAGCAGCAAAGTCTCCCAACAGGGGGCATATAGAGGTGAAAAACTGTTTTTT.

The chain links TRBV24-1 to TRBJ2-2; tentatively, D is TRBD2 (6 bases). This CDR3 is built from 17 residues. Germline loops: CDR1 KGHDR, CDR2 SFDVKD. V dropped 1 base and J dropped 1 base, with 12 bases sitting between them. The CDR3 coding sequence is TGTGCCACCAGTGATTTCCGGGACTCGGTGAACACCGGGGAGCTGTTTTTT. Translation gives CATSDFRDSVNTGELFF.

This clone was seen once. V gene TRBV2 combines with J gene TRBJ1-5, with D possibly matching TRBD1 (6 bases). The CDR3 totals 14 residues. Germline values: CDR1 SNHLY, CDR2 FYNNEI. The V end was cut by 6 bases, the J end by 7 bases, with 16 bases between. The CDR3, as DNA: TGTGCCAGCAGATCAGGGGTTTCGCTGCAGCCCCAGCATTTT. It is translated as CASRSGVSLQPQHF.

The J gene is TRBJ2-3, the V gene TRBV18, with TRBD1 matching 8 bases. The CDR3 spans 15 residues. Trimming at V came to 4 bases and at J to 2 bases, leaving 5 bases not matched to a gene. Germline CDR1 reads KGHSH; CDR2 reads LQKENI. CDR3 DNA: TGTGCCAGCTCACGAACAGGGGGACCCACAGATACGCAGTATTTT. This encodes CASSRTGGPTDTQYF.

The rearrangement links TRBV3-1 (or the pseudogene TRBV3-2) to TRBJ2-2; TRBD2 aligns across 14 bases. There are 18 residues in the CDR3. The germline CDR1 and CDR2 sequences are LGHDT and YNNKEL (reference sequence). V lost 3 bases to trimming and J lost 8 bases; unmatched junction nucleotides: 11. The CDR3 DNA reads as TGTGCCAGCAGCCATACTGGACTAGCGGGGGGCCCCCCGGGGGAGCTGTTTTTT. Translation: CASSHTGLAGGPPGELFF.

The gene calls are TRBV6-4 and TRBJ2-1; possible D gene TRBD1, 6 bases. V was trimmed by 5 bases and J by 0 bases, leaving 11 bases between them. The germline gives CDR1 MRHNA, CDR2 SNTAGT. The CDR3 has 15 residues. DNA for the CDR3: TGTGCCAGCAGTTCACAGGGCGGCTCCTACAATGAGCAGTTCTTC. Its protein is CASSSQGGSYNEQFF.

The chain has TRBV3-1 (or the pseudogene TRBV3-2) and TRBJ1-4; TRBD1 aligns across 7 bases. Losses at the gene ends were 5 bases for V and 8 bases for J; bases not matched to a gene: 8. This CDR3 contains 14 residues. The germline gives CDR1 LGHDT, CDR2 YNNKEL (reference sequence). CDR3 nucleotide sequence: TGTGCCAGCAGCGACAGGGAAGTCGGGGAAAAACTGTTTTTT. Translated: CASSDREVGEKLFF.

This chain uses TRBV12-3 or TRBV12-4 with TRBJ2-1, with D unresolved. V was shortened by 5 bases and J by 9 bases, with 11 bases between the two germline ends. This CDR3 has 12 residues. This chain's CDR3 is CASSPHDSEQFF. The CDR3 nucleotides are TGTGCCAGCAGTCCCCACGACTCTGAGCAGTTCTTC.

V is TRBV5-1 and J is TRBJ2-3; D possibly corresponds to TRBD2 (5 bases). The germline gives CDR1 SGHRS, CDR2 YFSETQ. The CDR3 consists of 13 residues. V lost 5 bases and J lost 5, with 12 bases in between. Written as DNA, the CDR3 is TGCGCCAGCAGATTCCAGGAGGAAGATACGCAGTATTTT. This gives the protein CASRFQEEDTQYF.

The V and J genes are TRBV12-5 and TRBJ1-1; D may be TRBD1 (5 bases). The V end lost 1 base, the J end lost 7 bases, and 10 bases lay between the germline ends. Germline assignment: CDR1 LGHNT and CDR2 FRNRAP. The CDR3 has 13 amino acids. The CDR3 coding sequence is TGTGCTAGTGGTTTGGGGCGACAGCGTGAAGCTTTCTTT. Translated: CASGLGRQREAFF.

The chain is built from TRBV25-1 and TRBJ2-7; D remains unclear. Between the trimmed V and J ends, which lost 5 bases and 6 bases, there was a span of 14 bases. From germline, CDR1 is MGHDK and CDR2 SYGVNS. The CDR3 is made up of 13 amino acids. This CDR3 is CASSQTELREQYF. In nucleotides, the CDR3 is TGTGCCAGCAGTCAAACCGAGCTCCGCGAGCAGTACTTC.